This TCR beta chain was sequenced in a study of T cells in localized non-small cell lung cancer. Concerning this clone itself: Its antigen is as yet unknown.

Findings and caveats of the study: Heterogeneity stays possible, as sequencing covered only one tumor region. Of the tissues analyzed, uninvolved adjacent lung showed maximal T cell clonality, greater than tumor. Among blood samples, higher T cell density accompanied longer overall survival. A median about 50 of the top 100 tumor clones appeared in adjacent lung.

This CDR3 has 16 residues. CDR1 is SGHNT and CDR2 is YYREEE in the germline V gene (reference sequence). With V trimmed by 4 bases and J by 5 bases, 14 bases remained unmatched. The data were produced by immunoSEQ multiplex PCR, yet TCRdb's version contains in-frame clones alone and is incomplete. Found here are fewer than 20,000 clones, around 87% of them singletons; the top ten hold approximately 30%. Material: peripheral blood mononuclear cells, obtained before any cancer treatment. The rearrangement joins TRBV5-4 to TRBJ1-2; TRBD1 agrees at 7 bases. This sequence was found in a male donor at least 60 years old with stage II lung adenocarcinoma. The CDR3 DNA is TGTGCCAGCAGCCTCCGGACAGGATCGGCGCCATATGGCTACACCTTC. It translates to CASSLRTGSAPYGYTF.